This T cell receptor beta chain was identified in a study of cytomegalovirus exposure and HLA in healthy donors. General observations from the study: Among CMV-associated TCR beta chains, most appeared HLA-restricted in a later analysis. The authors judged a highly shared variant cluster likely a sequencing artifact.

PCR employed 60 Vbeta and 13 Jbeta primers. Assay used: immunoSEQ multiplex PCR; TCRdb lists only in-frame clones, some missing. The sample records around 240,000 clones, 82% being singletons. Germline V lookup: CDR1 MNHEY, CDR2 SMNVEV (reference sequence). The CDR3 is made up of 14 amino acids. Losses at the gene ends were 8 bases for V and 4 bases for J; bases not matched to a gene: 7. As concerns this clone: Its cognate antigen is unknown. Other DNA sequences in the same sample also yield this CDR3.

The chain couples TRBV27 to TRBJ2-1; TRBD2 agrees at 8 bases. The sequenced sample consisted of PBMCs. The origin of this receptor is a woman aged 35 to 49 in good health and CMV-seropositive. The CDR3: CASSLGLGYNEQFF. The CDR3 nucleotides read TGTGCCAGCTCCCTGGGACTAGGTTACAATGAGCAGTTCTTC.